Listed below are T cell receptor beta chains from one sample, sequenced in a study of shared T cell receptors in the human thymus. Only in-frame clones appear in the TCRdb table, and some are missing; sequencing was by immunoSEQ multiplex PCR. Of hundreds of thousands of clones listed, around 87% are singletons. The same sample was also used in a study of human thymus T cells.

Sequenced sample: thymocytes. All receptors come from a boy less than two years old with a congenital heart defect. The CDR3 runs from the conserved cysteine through the conserved F or W. A D gene is named only where the DNA matches it firmly. Only part of the rows carry a size: once, few, many, or a class if the clone is expanded.

J | D | size | V | CDR3 | DNA
TRBJ2-7 | TRBD2 | NA | TRBV10-2 | CASQMGLAGGEQYF | TGCGCCAGCCAAATGGGACTAGCGGGAGGGGAGCAGTACTTC
TRBJ1-5 | NA | NA | TRBV5-6 | CASSLKGDQPQHF | TGTGCCAGCAGCTTGAAGGGGGATCAGCCCCAGCATTTT
TRBJ2-1 | NA | NA | TRBV9 | CASSVLGRGDEQFF | TGTGCCAGCAGCGTACTAGGAAGGGGCGATGAGCAGTTCTTC
TRBJ2-7 | NA | few | TRBV19 | CASSPGYEQYF | TGTGCCAGTAGCCCGGGCTACGAGCAGTACTTC
TRBJ1-5 | TRBD1 | NA | TRBV7-2 | CASSSQKQGYNQPQHF | TGTGCCAGCAGCTCTCAAAAACAGGGGTACAATCAGCCCCAGCATTTT
TRBJ2-3 | NA | once | TRBV20-1 | CSAVQGGTQYF | TGCAGTGCGGTACAGGGAGGGACGCAGTATTTT
TRBJ2-1 | TRBD1 | NA | TRBV11-2 | CASSVGQGYNEQFF | TGTGCCAGCAGCGTCGGACAGGGGTACAATGAGCAGTTCTTC
TRBJ1-5 | NA | once | TRBV7-2 | CASSYLPPRESNQPQHF | TGTGCCAGCAGCTACCTCCCCCCCAGGGAAAGCAATCAGCCCCAGCATTTT
TRBJ2-5 | NA | once | TRBV19 | CASRGTGDQETQYF | TGTGCCAGTAGAGGGACGGGAGACCAAGAGACCCAGTACTTC
TRBJ2-1 | NA | NA | TRBV4-2 | CASSQPGITGSNEQFF | TGTGCCAGCAGCCAACCCGGGATCACGGGTAGCAATGAGCAGTTCTTC
TRBJ2-3 | NA | NA | TRBV15 | CATSSGWLAVFRGNTDTQYF | TGTGCCACCAGCTCAGGGTGGCTAGCGGTTTTCAGGGGAAACACAGATACGCAGTATTTT
TRBJ2-7 | TRBD1 | NA | TRBV7-8 | CASSPEPGQGADEQYF | TGTGCCAGCAGCCCGGAACCGGGACAGGGGGCGGACGAGCAGTACTTC
TRBJ2-2 | NA | few | TRBV7-3 | CASRLGSQNTGELFF | TGTGCCAGCAGACTGGGCAGCCAAAACACCGGGGAGCTGTTTTTT
TRBJ1-6 | TRBD1 | NA | TRBV6-1 | CASSGGQGYYSYNSPLHF | TGTGCCAGCAGTGGAGGACAGGGGTATTACTCCTATAATTCACCCCTCCACTTT
TRBJ2-1 | NA | NA | TRBV4-1 | CASSQSRLHKAYNEQFF | TGCGCCAGCAGCCAATCGAGACTACACAAGGCTTACAATGAGCAGTTCTTC
TRBJ2-7 | NA | once | TRBV19 | CARNPGIPSYEQYF | TGTGCCAGAAATCCCGGGATACCTTCCTACGAGCAGTACTTC
TRBJ1-5 | TRBD1 | once | TRBV5-6 | CASSFGTGVQPQHF | TGTGCCAGCAGCTTTGGAACAGGGGTTCAGCCCCAGCATTTT
TRBJ1-6 | NA | NA | TRBV4-3 | CASSQDFYRISHNSPLHF | TGCGCCAGCAGCCAAGATTTCTACAGGATTTCCCATAATTCACCCCTCCACTTT
TRBJ1-1 | TRBD1 | NA | TRBV5-4 | CASSSRTGNTEAFF | TGTGCCAGCAGCTCCAGGACAGGGAACACTGAAGCTTTCTTT
TRBJ2-3 | NA | NA | TRBV29-1 | CSVDFRLSVSTDTQYF | TGCAGCGTTGACTTCCGACTTAGCGTTAGCACAGATACGCAGTATTTT
TRBJ2-1 | NA | once | TRBV2 | CASRRDFPKAAAYNEQFF | TGTGCCAGCAGGAGGGACTTTCCGAAGGCTGCAGCCTACAATGAGCAGTTCTTC
TRBJ2-7 | NA | once | TRBV5-1 | CASSLGTINYEQYF | TGCGCCAGCAGCTTGGGGACTATTAACTACGAGCAGTACTTC
TRBJ1-3 | NA | NA | TRBV5-1 | CASSLDDRRNTIYF | TGCGCCAGCAGCTTGGATGACAGGCGGAACACCATATATTTT
TRBJ1-6 | TRBD1 | NA | TRBV5-1 | CASSPGQGYNSPLHF | TGCGCCAGCAGCCCGGGACAGGGATATAATTCACCCCTCCACTTT